One and the same sample provided the 25 T cell receptor beta chains below, sequenced in a study of regulatory T cells in long-lasting Graves disease. Documented time point: newly diagnosed GD, antithyroid drugs for less than 3 months. Generation of the TCR library employed RNA extracted from PBMCs. CDR3 regions were amplified by Arm-PCR using iRepertoire HTBI primers to build TCR beta libraries. TCRdb reprocessed the multiplex PCR reads via MiXCR and lists one record per CDR3 protein. The table records around 400,000 distinct CDR3 sequences, approximately 10% of them present only once. The same sample was also studied in work on T cells in Graves' hyperthyroidism and ophthalmopathy.

The sample in question was peripheral blood mononuclear cells (PBMCs), obtained at new diagnosis, from a patient treated with antithyroid drugs. The receptors originated from a woman between 18 and 29 years old with Graves disease.

This clonotype turned up a few times. DNA for the CDR3: TGTGCCAGCAGCTTAGGGACAGGGCCGGGCACTGAAGCTTTCTTT. Translating it yields CASSLGTGPGTEAFF. The chain couples TRBV11-3 to TRBJ1-1, with 8 bases identical to TRBD1. In germline, CDR1 is SGHNT, CDR2 YENEEA. V dropped 1 base and J dropped 4; count of bases not matched to a gene: 5. CDR3 length: 15 residues.

The sample holds many counts of this clonotype. The genes are TRBV11-1 and TRBJ2-1, with a weak D call TRBD1 (5 bases). Trimming removed 7 bases from V and 3 bases from J, with 7 bases in between. The CDR3 is 12 amino acids. Germline CDR1 is SGHAT and CDR2 is FQDESV (reference sequence). The CDR3 region is CASNQGYNEQFF. CDR3 nucleotide sequence: TGTGCCAGCAACCAGGGCTACAATGAGCAGTTCTTC.

This clonotype was seen repeatedly, ten times or more. The chain employs TRBV24-1 and TRBJ2-1; 7 bases line up with TRBD1. Per the germline V gene, CDR1 is KGHDR and CDR2 is SFDVKD. Trimming removed 3 bases from V and 10 bases from J; junction bases left unmatched: 14. The CDR3 runs 16 residues. CDR3 in DNA: TGTGCCACCAGTGATCCCCAGGGGGTTGAGGGTCCCGAGCAGTTCTTC. Translating gives CATSDPQGVEGPEQFF.

This clonotype has more than one count but fewer than ten. The chain uses TRBV18 and TRBJ2-1, with D tentatively TRBD1 (6 bases). V lost 6 bases, J lost 3 bases, and 12 bases lay in between. This CDR3 comprises 14 residues. Looked up from germline, CDR1 is KGHSH and CDR2 is LQKENI. The CDR3 nucleotides are TGTGCCAGCTCCTTGGGGGCGTTCTACAATGAGCAGTTCTTC. Amino acid sequence: CASSLGAFYNEQFF.

The table lists this clonotype with a few counts. The gene calls are TRBV2 and TRBJ2-5; D unclear. There are 11 residues in the CDR3. The germline V gene has CDR1 SNHLY and CDR2 FYNNEI. With 3 bases removed from V and 3 bases from J, the gap between germline ends came to 2 bases. CDR3 sequence reads: CASSEKETQYF. DNA for the CDR3: TGTGCCAGCAGTGAGAAAGAGACCCAGTACTTC.

Many counts were recorded for this clonotype. The V gene is TRBV19, the J gene TRBJ1-2; maybe TRBD1 (6 bases). Trimming left V 4 bases short and J 4 bases short, with 31 bases between. Germline loops: CDR1 LNHDA, CDR2 SQIVND (reference sequence). The CDR3 covers 20 residues. CDR3 in amino acids: CASSTITGILRGGASYGYTF. CDR3 DNA: TGTGCCAGTAGTACAATCACCGGGATTCTCCGCGGGGGGGCGAGCTATGGCTACACCTTC.

This clonotype was observed at least ten times. The V gene is TRBV20-1, the J gene TRBJ2-7; TRBD2 might be the D (6 bases). V was shortened by 7 bases and J by 4 bases, with 14 bases between the two germline ends. Germline CDR1 reads DFQATT; CDR2 reads SNEGSKA (reference sequence). The CDR3 runs 12 residues. The CDR3 protein is CSGKGRGYEQYF. DNA for the CDR3: TGCAGTGGCAAAGGACGGGGGTACGAGCAGTACTTC.

The chain has TRBV12-3 or TRBV12-4 and TRBJ2-1, with D unresolved. CDR3 length: 13 residues. Trimming removed 7 bases at V and 4 bases at J, with 11 bases between. The CDR3 DNA is TGTGCCAGCATGAGGCTTCAATACAATGAGCAGTTCTTC. This gives the protein CASMRLQYNEQFF.

This clonotype has ten or more counts. This chain joins TRBV7-8 and TRBJ2-1, with TRBD1 matching 7 bases. The CDR3 has 18 amino acids. The germline CDR1 and CDR2 sequences are SGHVS and FQNEAQ. V shed 1 base and J 1 base; nucleotides not matched to a gene: 10. The CDR3 spells CASSLEEGGFGSYNEQFF. In DNA form, the CDR3 reads TGTGCCAGCAGCTTAGAGGAAGGGGGCTTTGGATCCTACAATGAGCAGTTCTTC.

This clonotype was picked up many times. The chain employs TRBV7-9 and TRBJ2-1; D is perhaps TRBD1 or TRBD2 (5 bases each). Trimming removed 0 bases from V and 7 bases from J, with 19 bases in between. The germline gives CDR1 SEHNR, CDR2 FQNEAQ (reference sequence). The length of the CDR3 is 17 residues. CDR3 residues: CASSLALIHPEGNEQFF. In DNA, the CDR3 is TGTGCCAGCAGCTTAGCCCTTATACACCCCGAGGGGAATGAGCAGTTCTTC.

This clonotype occurred many times. This chain uses TRBV29-1 with TRBJ1-2; the match to TRBD1 covers 9 bases. V shed 4 bases, J shed 0 bases, and the junction held 6 bases outside the gene matches. The V gene's germline CDR1 is SQVTM and CDR2 ANQGSEA. This CDR3 is built from 15 residues. The CDR3 is CSVGPDRGSNYGYTF. The DNA of the CDR3 is TGCAGCGTTGGACCGGACAGGGGATCTAACTATGGCTACACCTTC.

This clonotype has only a few counts. The chain uses TRBV7-2 and TRBJ2-2, with D tentatively TRBD1 or TRBD2 (5 bases each). The V and J ends lost 5 bases and 4 bases respectively, with 17 bases between them. Germline CDR1 is SGHTA and CDR2 is FQGNSA. The CDR3 runs 16 residues. Here the CDR3 DNA reads TGTGCCAGCAGCCTTTTGAGGGGATGGAGCACCGGGGAGCTGTTTTTT. Translating gives CASSLLRGWSTGELFF.

V is TRBV4-3 and J is TRBJ1-2; possible D gene TRBD1, 6 bases. The CDR3 sequence is 15 residues long. V lost 1 base, J lost 5 bases, and 14 bases lay in between. The germline CDR1 and CDR2 sequences are LGHNA and YSLEER. CDR3 in amino acids: CASSQGGAGLYGYTF. CDR3 bases: TGCGCCAGCAGCCAAGGGGGGGCCGGGTTGTATGGCTACACCTTC.

Ten or more counts support this clonotype. The rearrangement uses TRBV11-2 and TRBJ1-1, with 8 bases matching TRBD1. The trim removed 3 bases at V and 0 bases at J, leaving 3 bases unmatched. The CDR3 spans 15 residues. The germline V gene has CDR1 SGHAT and CDR2 FQNNGV. CDR3 sequence reads: CASSFLRGLNTEAFF. The DNA for the CDR3 is TGTGCCAGCAGCTTCCTCAGGGGGCTGAACACTGAAGCTTTCTTT.

With regard to this clonotype: Since a much larger clone is just one base distant, this may be a read error. This chain uses TRBV7-8 with TRBJ2-3; the D is unclear. TRBJ2-5 explains the end of the DNA better; the J call may be wrong. The CDR3 extends over 15 amino acids. From germline, CDR1 is SGHVS and CDR2 FQNEAQ. The CDR3 here is CASSLREAFSKTQYF. The CDR3 bases are TGTGCCAGCAGCCTCCGAGAGGCCTTCTCGAAGACCCAGTACTTC.

This clonotype was detected ten times or more. This rearrangement joins TRBV18 to TRBJ1-5; 7 nucleotides agree with TRBD1. J gave up 7 bases and V 2 bases, and 8 bases lay outside the gene matches. Germline V gene lookup returns CDR1 KGHSH and CDR2 LQKENI. This CDR3 has 15 residues. Written as DNA, the CDR3 is TGTGCCAGCTCACCATGGGAGGGGGCTCAACAGCCCCAGCATTTT. It codes for CASSPWEGAQQPQHF.

This clonotype was counted many times. V gene TRBV7-2 combines with J gene TRBJ2-3; D call uncertain. The CDR3 loop spans 11 amino acids. V dropped 4 bases and J dropped 7 bases, with 6 bases sitting between them. The germline gives CDR1 SGHTA, CDR2 FQGNSA. The CDR3: CASSSLYTQYF. DNA for the CDR3: TGTGCCAGCAGCTCGCTGTATACGCAGTATTTT.

This clonotype was counted ten times or more. This chain joins TRBV7-9 and TRBJ2-1, with 9 bases matching TRBD1. The V and J ends lost 5 bases and 3 bases, in that order; junction bases with no gene match: 8. The CDR3 runs 16 residues. In germline, CDR1 is SEHNR, CDR2 FQNEAQ (reference sequence). CDR3 bases: TGTGCCAGCAGCACCGGACAGGGGAGATACTACAATGAGCAGTTCTTC. Translating gives CASSTGQGRYYNEQFF.

This clonotype was seen many times. The V gene is TRBV5-1, the J gene TRBJ2-1, with D uncertain. The CDR3 loop spans 16 amino acids. Germline lookup yields CDR1 SGHRS and CDR2 YFSETQ. V was cut by 2 bases and J by 6 bases, with 18 bases left in between. The CDR3 DNA reads as TGCGCCAGCAGCTTACACGAGACTTCACACATCAATGAGCAGTTCTTC. Translation gives CASSLHETSHINEQFF.

This chain uses TRBV24-1 with TRBJ2-3, with 8 bases fitting TRBD2. Germline CDR1 and CDR2: KGHDR and SFDVKD. The CDR3 spans 16 residues. The V and J ends lost 2 bases and 2 bases, in that order; junction bases with no gene match: 5. The CDR3, as DNA: TGTGCCACCAGTGATTCCCAAGCGGGGGTCACAGATACGCAGTATTTT. Its translation: CATSDSQAGVTDTQYF.

This clonotype was observed many times. The V and J genes are TRBV6-5 and TRBJ2-7, with 8 bases lining up with TRBD2. The V and J ends lost 8 bases and 0 bases, in that order; junction bases with no gene match: 15. The germline CDR1 and CDR2 sequences are MNHEY and SVGAGI. This CDR3 is 17 amino acids long. The CDR3 protein is CASGSRASGLSSYEQYF. The CDR3 region has the DNA TGTGCCAGCGGTTCAAGGGCTAGCGGGTTGAGCTCCTACGAGCAGTACTTC.

This clonotype was counted a few times. The chain couples TRBV20-1 to TRBJ1-2, with D hard to call. The germline V and J ends were trimmed by 2 bases and 0 bases, with 7 bases remaining between them. CDR1 is DFQATT, CDR2 SNEGSKA, per germline (reference sequence). The CDR3 loop spans 13 amino acids. The CDR3 DNA follows: TGCAGTGCTAGACGCCAGTCTAACTATGGCTACACCTTC. Protein sequence: CSARRQSNYGYTF.

This clonotype occurred many times. One end of the junction varies from germline; a read error may be responsible. This chain links TRBV11-2 with TRBJ2-7, with D perhaps matching TRBD1 (6 bases). CDR3 length equals 15 residues. In germline, CDR1 is SGHAT, CDR2 FQNNGV. As DNA, the CDR3 is TGCGCCAGCAGCCAAGAGGAGACAGGAGCCTACGAGCAGTACTTC. Its protein is CASSQEETGAYEQYF.

There are many counts of this clonotype. The gene calls are TRBV24-1 and TRBJ2-5; no reliable D call. CDR3 length: 12 residues. The germline V and J ends were trimmed by 3 bases and 1 base, with 2 bases remaining between them. CDR1 KGHDR and CDR2 SFDVKD come from the germline V gene. The CDR3 bases are TGTGCCACCAGTGATGGCCAAGAGACCCAGTACTTC. Translation gives CATSDGQETQYF.

This clonotype was seen at least ten times. V is TRBV4-3 and J is TRBJ1-6, with D unclear. V was shortened by 0 bases and J by 5 bases, with 11 bases between the two germline ends. Germline V gene sequence: CDR1 LGHNA, CDR2 YSLEER. The CDR3 consists of 16 residues. The CDR3 DNA is TGCGCCAGCAGCCAAGATGTCGGGTGGCATAATTCACCCCTCCACTTT. Its translation is CASSQDVGWHNSPLHF.